This TCR beta chain was sequenced during a study of sequential checkpoint blockade in melanoma. V gave up 0 bases and J gave up 7 bases; unmatched junction bases: 7. From germline, CDR1 is SGHNT and CDR2 YYREEE (reference sequence). This CDR3 is 15 amino acids long. Treatment denoted: randomized to nivolumab then ipilimumab (arm A) or the reverse (arm B). Live CD3+CD8+ CD19− CD56− cells were sorted from PBMCs. Clones were sequenced by immunoSEQ multiplex PCR, and TCRdb holds only the in-frame ones, with some missing. The data contain 12,000 or so clones, just under 85% of them singletons. The gene calls are TRBV5-4 and TRBJ1-2; the match to TRBD1 covers 9 bases. The sequence came from a human donor with melanoma. Sequenced here: CD8+ T cells sorted from blood (inferred from file names), sampled from a patient given nivolumab and ipilimumab in sequence. The CDR3 loop is CASSLGTGDARGYTF. In nucleotides, the CDR3 is TGTGCCAGCAGCTTGGGGACAGGGGATGCGCGTGGCTACACCTTC.